The source of this T cell receptor (beta chain) is a study of control samples from healthy donors and cancer patients. Assay used: immunoSEQ multiplex PCR; TCRdb lists only in-frame clones, some missing. In the table there are more than 95,000 clones, around 89% of which are singletons. The CDR3 runs 20 residues. Germline loops: CDR1 SGHRS, CDR2 YFSETQ. Trimming removed 4 bases at V and 0 bases at J, with 23 bases between. The sequencing sample was made of PBMCs. The V call is TRBV5-1, the J call TRBJ1-6, with D possibly matching TRBD1 (5 bases). The source is a man between 60 and 75 years old with lung cancer. DNA for the CDR3: TGCGCCAGCAGCATACTGACGGGGGGTCTTTCGAGCTCCTATAATTCACCCCTCCACTTT. It is translated as CASSILTGGLSSSYNSPLHF.